One and the same sample provided the 30 T cell receptor beta chains below, sequenced in a study of shared clonotypes between healthy human individuals (dated by TCRdb to the early 2020s). The library was made by the immunoSEQ multiplex PCR assay. TCRdb's version of the immuneACCESS table is confined to in-frame rearrangements and falls short of the full clone set. An unresolved V gene accounts for under half of the shortfall where checked; the remainder is of unknown origin. In all, the sample holds 2,500,000 or so clones, and just under 95% of those were seen once. The ten most abundant clones make up 0.3% to 0.45% of the sample. Sequenced: naive CD4+ T cells from PBMCs. The sample's cell subset or site label, in plain terms: CD45RA+ positively selected. Every receptor here comes from a man between 18 and 35 years old in good health. Some clones in this sample may be carry-over from other donors' samples.

The V call is TRBV19, the J call TRBJ2-1; D not certain. Trimming removed 7 bases from V and 2 bases from J, with 15 bases in between. CDR1 and CDR2 (germline): LNHDA, SQIVND (reference sequence). This CDR3 comprises 15 residues. CDR3 in DNA: TGTGCCAGTAACCGTGAGCTTGGGCCCTACAATGAGCAGTTCTTC. Translated, it gives CASNRELGPYNEQFF.

A word on this clone: Other DNA variants within this sample encode the same CDR3. The CDR3 DNA reads TGCGCCAGCAGCCACGGACAGGGGGCATACGAGCAGTACTTC. Protein sequence: CASSHGQGAYEQYF. This chain joins TRBV5-1 and TRBJ2-7; 11 bases match TRBD1. The V gene's germline CDR1 is SGHRS and CDR2 YFSETQ. The CDR3 loop spans 14 amino acids. J was trimmed by 4 bases and V by 4 bases; bases with no gene match: 4. The full variable domain, completed using reference TRBV5-1 and TRBJ2-7, is KAGVTQTPRYLIKTRGQQVTLSCSPISGHRSVSWYQQTPGQGLQFLFEYFSETQRNKGNFPGRFSGRQFSNSRSEMNVSTLELGDSALYLCASSHGQGAYEQYFGPGTRLTVT.

This clone was detected only a few times. The chain combines TRBV2 with TRBJ1-2, with D unresolved. Germline V CDR1 and CDR2: SNHLY, FYNNEI. V shed 2 bases and J shed 2 bases, with 3 bases lying between them. This CDR3 is 12 amino acids long. CDR3: CASSELNYGYTF. CDR3 nucleotides: TGTGCCAGCAGTGAACTGAACTATGGCTACACCTTC.

The J gene is TRBJ1-1, the V gene TRBV6-1, with 7 bases that match TRBD1. Germline CDR1 is MNHNS and CDR2 is SASEGT. The CDR3 spans 15 residues. V shed 6 bases, J shed 1 base, and the junction held 8 bases outside the gene matches. The DNA of the CDR3 is TGTGCCAGCAGCCTACGGACAGGAAGGAACACTGAAGCTTTCTTT. It translates to CASSLRTGRNTEAFF.

Details on this clone: Distinct nucleotide sequences in the sample also encode this CDR3. V gene TRBV5-1 combines with J gene TRBJ1-3; D unresolved. Trimming left V 0 bases short and J 1 base short, with 5 bases between. The CDR3 sequence is 14 residues long. The germline CDR1 and CDR2 sequences are SGHRS and YFSETQ. CDR3 protein: CASSLAGSGNTIYF. For the CDR3, the DNA is TGCGCCAGCAGCTTGGCAGGATCTGGAAACACCATATATTTT.

CDR3 sequence (DNA): TGTGCCAGCCAAAGGGTGGGTACGGCAGCTAACCTCTATGGCTACACCTTC. It is translated as CASQRVGTAANLYGYTF. V gene TRBV28 combines with J gene TRBJ1-2; D uncertain. The CDR3 runs to 17 residues. With 8 bases removed from V and 4 bases from J, the gap between germline ends came to 26 bases. Per germline, CDR1 MDHEN and CDR2 SYDVKM.

The chain joins TRBV5-1 to TRBJ2-7; 8 nucleotides line up with TRBD2. The CDR3 spans 16 residues. J gave up 6 bases and V 4 bases, and 15 bases lay outside the gene matches. Germline CDR1 reads SGHRS; CDR2 reads YFSETQ. The CDR3 protein is CASSPLSSSGSFEQYF. The CDR3 DNA is TGCGCCAGCAGCCCTCTATCGTCCAGCGGGAGTTTCGAGCAGTACTTC.

The V gene is TRBV6-5, the J gene TRBJ2-3; 8 bases map to TRBD2. V trimming: 9 bases; J trimming: 3 bases; junction bases outside the gene matches: 5. CDR1 is MNHEY, CDR2 SVGAGI, per germline. CDR3 size: 13 residues. The CDR3 sequence: CASNSGATDTQYF. The CDR3, as DNA: TGTGCCAGTAATAGCGGGGCAACAGATACGCAGTATTTT.

The V call is TRBV10-3, the J call TRBJ1-1; D remains ambiguous. Trimming took 0 bases from V and 2 from J, leaving 4 bases between them. Germline V CDR1 and CDR2: ENHRY, SYGVKD. There are 13 residues in the CDR3. Here the CDR3 DNA reads TGTGCCATCAGTGAGTCGATTAACACTGAAGCTTTCTTT. Translation gives CAISESINTEAFF.

Only a few counts were recorded for this clone. This chain uses TRBV14 with TRBJ2-1, with D possibly matching TRBD2 (6 bases). V lost 5 bases to trimming and J lost 3 bases, with 8 bases between them. Per germline, CDR1 SGHDN and CDR2 FVKESK. The CDR3 covers 13 residues. The CDR3: CASSKGLYNEQFF. CDR3 DNA sequence: TGTGCCAGCAGCAAGGGACTCTACAATGAGCAGTTCTTC.

J is TRBJ2-5 and V is TRBV30, with no clear D. CDR1 and CDR2 (germline): GTSNPN, SVGIG (reference sequence). The CDR3 runs to 12 residues. Trimming took off 3 bases at V and 6 bases at J, with 11 bases between the two ends. The CDR3, as DNA: TGTGCCTGGAGCCACGACGAGCAGACCCAGTACTTC. Translating it yields CAWSHDEQTQYF.

This clone was seen once. The rearrangement joins TRBV19 to TRBJ2-7, with D possibly matching TRBD1 (6 bases). V was clipped by 4 bases and J by 2 bases, with 15 bases between them. This CDR3 is 15 amino acids long. Per the germline V gene, CDR1 is LNHDA and CDR2 is SQIVND (reference sequence). The CDR3 sequence is CASSTGGQHPYEQYF. CDR3 coding DNA: TGTGCCAGTAGTACCGGAGGACAGCACCCCTACGAGCAGTACTTC.

This chain joins TRBV9 and TRBJ2-2; 9 positions agree with TRBD1. CDR1 and CDR2 from the germline V gene are SGDLS and YYNGEE. CDR3 length: 15 residues. V gave up 3 bases and J gave up 7 bases; unmatched junction bases: 7. CDR3 nucleotide sequence: TGTGCCAGCAGCGCCGCGGGACAGGGTGGCGGGGAGCTGTTTTTT. As protein: CASSAAGQGGGELFF. Full variable domain (rest looked up from reference TRBV9 and TRBJ2-2): DSGVTQTPKHLITATGQRVTLRCSPRSGDLSVYWYQQSLDQGLQFLIQYYNGEERAKGNILERFSAQQFPDLHSELNLSSLELGDSALYFCASSAAGQGGGELFFGEGSRLTVL.

J is TRBJ2-3 and V is TRBV28; no clear D gene. Between the trimmed V and J ends, which lost 3 bases and 6 bases, there was a span of 13 bases. CDR3 length equals 14 residues. CDR1 and CDR2 (germline): MDHEN, SYDVKM. The CDR3 spells CASSFDLQADTQYF. The CDR3 DNA reads TGTGCCAGCAGTTTTGACCTCCAGGCGGATACGCAGTATTTT.

The rearrangement joins TRBV28 to TRBJ1-5; no reliable D call. V was cut by 5 bases and J by 0 bases, with 8 bases left in between. The germline V gene encodes CDR1 MDHEN and CDR2 SYDVKM. CDR3 size: 14 residues. CDR3 region: CASSLSFSNQPQHF. Written as DNA, the CDR3 is TGTGCCAGCAGTCTCAGTTTTAGCAATCAGCCCCAGCATTTT. Supplemented by reference TRBV28 and TRBJ1-5, the full variable domain reads DVKVTQSSRYLVKRTGEKVFLECVQDMDHENMFWYRQDPGLGLRLIYFSYDVKMKEKGDIPEGYSVSREKKERFSLILESASTNQTSMYLCASSLSFSNQPQHFGDGTRLSIL.

The chain combines TRBV6-6 with TRBJ2-1; the D gene is possibly TRBD1 (5 bases). The V and J ends lost 1 base and 7 bases respectively, with 11 bases between them. The CDR3 runs to 14 residues. In germline, CDR1 is MNHNY, CDR2 SVGAGI (reference sequence). The CDR3 DNA is TGTGCCAGCAGTTACTTTCAGGGCTTGAATGAGCAGTTCTTC. Its translation is CASSYFQGLNEQFF.

This rearrangement joins TRBV14 to TRBJ1-1; no clear D. Germline loops: CDR1 SGHDN, CDR2 FVKESK. The CDR3 covers 14 residues. V lost 1 base and J lost 1, with 7 bases in between. CDR3 DNA sequence: TGTGCCAGCAGCCAAGCTAGCCGGAACACTGAAGCTTTCTTT. Amino acids: CASSQASRNTEAFF.

The chain has TRBV9 and TRBJ2-2, with TRBD2 as a possible D gene (5 bases). Germline loops: CDR1 SGDLS, CDR2 YYNGEE. Trimming pared 4 bases from V and 5 bases from J, leaving 18 bases between. CDR3 length equals 16 residues. The CDR3 DNA reads as TGTGCCAGCAGCCGTAGTTCCGGGGTTCGGACCGGGGAGCTGTTTTTT. Its translation: CASSRSSGVRTGELFF.

The chain recombines TRBV7-2 with TRBJ2-5; D gene ambiguous. The V end was cut by 2 bases, the J end by 4 bases, with 5 bases between. Germline-derived CDR1 and CDR2 are SGHTA and FQGNSA. The CDR3 is 12 residues long. The CDR3 is CASSLIGETQYF. CDR3 sequence (DNA): TGTGCCAGCAGCTTAATTGGAGAGACCCAGTACTTC.

The rearrangement joins TRBV5-1 to TRBJ2-7; TRBD2 matches 9 bases. V was pared by 4 bases and J by 2 bases, with 7 bases of the junction left unmatched. From germline, CDR1 is SGHRS and CDR2 YFSETQ. CDR3 length equals 15 residues. CDR3 nucleotides: TGCGCCAGCAGCGCGGGAGGGTTCCTAACCTACGAGCAGTACTTC. The encoded protein is CASSAGGFLTYEQYF.

The chain uses TRBV5-1 and TRBJ1-2; weak D call: TRBD1 (6 bases). The CDR3 contains 12 residues. Germline V CDR1 and CDR2: SGHRS, YFSETQ. V was cut by 0 bases and J by 7 bases, with 7 bases left in between. Here the CDR3 reads CASSLEGVGYTF. CDR3 nucleotides: TGCGCCAGCAGCTTGGAGGGGGTTGGCTACACCTTC.

The gene calls are TRBV20-1 and TRBJ2-7, with no clear D. The CDR3 spans 11 residues. The germline V gene has CDR1 DFQATT and CDR2 SNEGSKA (reference sequence). V gave up 0 bases and J gave up 6 bases, with 6 bases separating them. CDR3 coding DNA: TGCAGTGCTAGAGACGTAGTCGAGCAGTACTTC. This gives the protein CSARDVVEQYF.

The chain links TRBV7-2 to TRBJ1-6; 7 nucleotides agree with TRBD1. CDR3 size: 15 residues. The germline gives CDR1 SGHTA, CDR2 FQGNSA. J was trimmed by 4 bases and V by 5 bases; bases with no gene match: 5. The CDR3 spells CASSSRQGYNSPLHF. DNA of the CDR3: TGTGCCAGCAGCAGTCGACAGGGATATAATTCACCCCTCCACTTT.

The gene calls are TRBV18 and TRBJ2-7, with 9 bases that match TRBD1. This CDR3 has 18 residues. From germline, CDR1 is KGHSH and CDR2 LQKENI. Trimming at V came to 6 bases and at J to 3 bases, leaving 18 bases not matched to a gene. The CDR3 sequence: CASSPTSNPGQGLYEQYF. CDR3 coding DNA: TGTGCCAGCTCGCCAACTTCGAACCCGGGACAGGGACTCTACGAGCAGTACTTC.

The V and J genes are TRBV10-1 and TRBJ2-7; D remains ambiguous. The V end was cut by 2 bases, the J end by 7 bases, with 18 bases between. Per the germline V gene, CDR1 is WNHNN and CDR2 is SYGVQD (reference sequence). This CDR3 contains 15 residues. The DNA for the CDR3 is TGCGCCAGCAGTGAGAATCCAAGGCCCCCCGGGGAGCAGTACTTC. This sequence encodes CASSENPRPPGEQYF.

This clone showed up just a few times. J is TRBJ1-1 and V is TRBV28; tentatively, D is TRBD1 (5 bases). Trimming shortened V by 2 bases and J by 7 bases, and 8 bases separated the two germline ends. The CDR3 length is 12 residues. Germline assignment: CDR1 MDHEN and CDR2 SYDVKM. The CDR3 DNA reads TGTGCCAGCAGTTTAGCGGGGCTTGAAGCTTTCTTT. Translated: CASSLAGLEAFF. Combining the CDR3 with reference TRBV28 and TRBJ1-1 gives the whole variable domain DVKVTQSSRYLVKRTGEKVFLECVQDMDHENMFWYRQDPGLGLRLIYFSYDVKMKEKGDIPEGYSVSREKKERFSLILESASTNQTSMYLCASSLAGLEAFFGQGTRLTVV.

The V and J genes are TRBV19 and TRBJ1-2; D not certain. Trimming took off 6 bases at V and 4 bases at J, with 18 bases between the two ends. Germline CDR1 reads LNHDA; CDR2 reads SQIVND (reference sequence). This CDR3 spans 15 amino acids. CDR3: CASRPVNLEAYGYTF. The CDR3 bases are TGTGCCAGTAGACCCGTAAACCTCGAAGCCTATGGCTACACCTTC.

This chain links TRBV28 with TRBJ2-7; TRBD2 aligns across 7 bases. V lost 3 bases to trimming and J lost 2 bases; unmatched junction nucleotides: 7. CDR1 is MDHEN and CDR2 is SYDVKM in the germline V gene. This CDR3 is built from 15 residues. The CDR3 DNA is TGTGCCAGCAGTTTGGAGACTAGCTTCACCTACGAGCAGTACTTC. It specifies CASSLETSFTYEQYF.

The rearrangement uses TRBV7-3 and TRBJ2-2, with TRBD2 as a possible D gene (6 bases). This CDR3 comprises 15 residues. Trimming cost V 1 base and J 7 bases, with 13 bases left between them. CDR1 is SGHTA, CDR2 FQGTGA, per germline. The CDR3 DNA follows: TGTGCCAGCAGCTTAAGCGGAGGGTGGAGCGGGGAGCTGTTTTTT. It is translated as CASSLSGGWSGELFF.

V gene TRBV15 combines with J gene TRBJ2-7; 9 nucleotides line up with TRBD2. CDR1 and CDR2 (germline): LNHNV, YYDKDF (reference sequence). Germline trimming cut 0 bases from V and 3 bases from J; bases unmatched to any gene: 12. The CDR3 totals 18 residues. DNA for the CDR3: TGTGCCACCAGCAGAGATTACGGATTGACTAGCGGCAACTACGAGCAGTACTTC. This encodes CATSRDYGLTSGNYEQYF.